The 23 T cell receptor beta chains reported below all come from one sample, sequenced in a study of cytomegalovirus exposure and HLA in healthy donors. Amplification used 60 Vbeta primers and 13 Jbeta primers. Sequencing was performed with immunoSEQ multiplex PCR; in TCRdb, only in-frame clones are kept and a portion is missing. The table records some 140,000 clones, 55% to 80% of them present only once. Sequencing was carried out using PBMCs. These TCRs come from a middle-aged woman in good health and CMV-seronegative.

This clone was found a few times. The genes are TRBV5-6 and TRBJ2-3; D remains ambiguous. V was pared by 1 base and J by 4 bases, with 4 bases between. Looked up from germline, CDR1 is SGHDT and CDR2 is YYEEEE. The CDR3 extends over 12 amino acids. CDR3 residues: CASSLSSDTQYF. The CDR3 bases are TGTGCCAGCAGCTTGTCTTCAGATACGCAGTATTTT.

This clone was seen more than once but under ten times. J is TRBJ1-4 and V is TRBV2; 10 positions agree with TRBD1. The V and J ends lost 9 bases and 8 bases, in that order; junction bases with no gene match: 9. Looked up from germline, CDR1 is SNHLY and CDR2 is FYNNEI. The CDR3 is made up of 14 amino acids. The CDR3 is CASMSGTGDEKLFF. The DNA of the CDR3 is TGTGCCAGTATGTCCGGGACAGGGGACGAAAAACTGTTTTTT. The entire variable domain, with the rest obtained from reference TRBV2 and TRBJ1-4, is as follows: EPEVTQTPSHQVTQMGQEVILRCVPISNHLYFYWYRQILGQKVEFLVSFYNNEISEKSEIFDDQFSVERPDGSNFTLKIRSTKLEDSAMYFCASMSGTGDEKLFFGSGTQLSVL.

The CDR3 DNA is TGTGCCAGCAGCCAAATACAGGGGGGAACAGATACGCAGTATTTT. Translation gives CASSQIQGGTDTQYF. This chain joins TRBV9 and TRBJ2-3; TRBD1 aligns across 8 bases. Germline V CDR1 and CDR2: SGDLS, YYNGEE. With 4 bases clipped from V and 3 bases from J, the junction kept 7 bases outside the gene matches. This CDR3 region has 15 residues.

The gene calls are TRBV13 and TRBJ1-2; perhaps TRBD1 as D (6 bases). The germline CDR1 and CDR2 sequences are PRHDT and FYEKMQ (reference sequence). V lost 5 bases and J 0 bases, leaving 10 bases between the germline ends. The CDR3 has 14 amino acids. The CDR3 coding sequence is TGTGCCAGCAGCAGTAGACAGGCTAACTATGGCTACACCTTC. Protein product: CASSSRQANYGYTF.

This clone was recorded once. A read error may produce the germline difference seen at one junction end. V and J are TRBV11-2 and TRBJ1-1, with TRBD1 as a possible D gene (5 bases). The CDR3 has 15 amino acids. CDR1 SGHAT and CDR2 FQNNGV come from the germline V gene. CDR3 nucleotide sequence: TGTGCCAGCAGCATAGACCAGGGTCTAAACACTGAAGCTTTCTTT. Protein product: CASSIDQGLNTEAFF. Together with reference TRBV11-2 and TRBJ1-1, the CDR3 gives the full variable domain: EAGVAQSPRYKIIEKRQSVAFWCNPISGHATLYWYQQILGQGPKLLIQFQNNGVVDDSQLPKDRFSAERLKGVDSTLKIQPAKLEDSAVYLCASSIDQGLNTEAFFGQGTRLTVV.

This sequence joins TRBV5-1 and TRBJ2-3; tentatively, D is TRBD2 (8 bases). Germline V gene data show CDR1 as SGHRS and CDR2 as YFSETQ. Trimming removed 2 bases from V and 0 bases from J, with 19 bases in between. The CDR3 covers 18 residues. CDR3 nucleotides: TGCGCCAGCAGCTTCGCTACGGGGGGGACAGCTAGCACAGATACGCAGTATTTT. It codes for CASSFATGGTASTDTQYF.

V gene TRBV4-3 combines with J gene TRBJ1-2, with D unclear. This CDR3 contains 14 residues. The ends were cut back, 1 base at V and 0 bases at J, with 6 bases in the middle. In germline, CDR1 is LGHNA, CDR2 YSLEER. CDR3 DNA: TGCGCCAGCAGCCAAGTAGTATCTAACTATGGCTACACCTTC. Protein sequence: CASSQVVSNYGYTF.

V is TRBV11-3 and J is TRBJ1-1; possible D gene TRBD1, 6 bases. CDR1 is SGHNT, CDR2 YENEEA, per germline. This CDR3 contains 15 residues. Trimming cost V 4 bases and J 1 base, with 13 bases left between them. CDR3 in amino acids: CASSSGGRANTEAFF. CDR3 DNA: TGTGCCAGCAGCTCGGGGGGCAGGGCGAACACTGAAGCTTTCTTT.

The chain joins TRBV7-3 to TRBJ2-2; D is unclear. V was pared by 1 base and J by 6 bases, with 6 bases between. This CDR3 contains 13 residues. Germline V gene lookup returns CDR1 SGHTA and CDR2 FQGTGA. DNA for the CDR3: TGTGCCAGCAGCTTAAGTCGGTCCGGGGAGCTGTTTTTT. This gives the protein CASSLSRSGELFF.

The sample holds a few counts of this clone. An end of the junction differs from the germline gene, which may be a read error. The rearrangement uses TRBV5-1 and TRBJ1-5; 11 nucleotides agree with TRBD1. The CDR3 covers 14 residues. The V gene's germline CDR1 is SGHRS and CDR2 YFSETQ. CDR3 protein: CASSLDRGRQPQHF. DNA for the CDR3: TGTGCCAGCAGCTTGGACAGGGGGCGTCAGCCCCAGCATTTT. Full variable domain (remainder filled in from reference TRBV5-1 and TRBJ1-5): KAGVTQTPRYLIKTRGQQVTLSCSPISGHRSVSWYQQTPGQGLQFLFEYFSETQRNKGNFPGRFSGRQFSNSRSEMNVSTLELGDSALYLCASSLDRGRQPQHFGDGTRLSIL.

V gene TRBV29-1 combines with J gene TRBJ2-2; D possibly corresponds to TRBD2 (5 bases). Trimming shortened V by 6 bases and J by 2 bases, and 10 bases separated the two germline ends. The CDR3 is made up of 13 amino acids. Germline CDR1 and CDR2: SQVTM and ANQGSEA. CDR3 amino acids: CSVDRGNTGELFF. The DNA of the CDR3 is TGCAGCGTGGACCGGGGAAACACCGGGGAGCTGTTTTTT.

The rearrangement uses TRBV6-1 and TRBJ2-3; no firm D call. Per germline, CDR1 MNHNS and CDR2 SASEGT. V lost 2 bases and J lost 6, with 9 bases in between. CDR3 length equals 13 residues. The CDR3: CASSEQDGDTQYF. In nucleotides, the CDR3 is TGTGCCAGCAGTGAACAGGATGGGGATACGCAGTATTTT.

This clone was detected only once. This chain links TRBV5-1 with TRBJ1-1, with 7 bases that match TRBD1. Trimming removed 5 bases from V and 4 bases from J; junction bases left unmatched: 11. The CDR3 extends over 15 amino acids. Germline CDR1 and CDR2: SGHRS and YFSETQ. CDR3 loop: CASSHLQQGPTEAFF. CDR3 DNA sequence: TGCGCCAGCAGTCACCTACAACAGGGGCCCACTGAAGCTTTCTTT.

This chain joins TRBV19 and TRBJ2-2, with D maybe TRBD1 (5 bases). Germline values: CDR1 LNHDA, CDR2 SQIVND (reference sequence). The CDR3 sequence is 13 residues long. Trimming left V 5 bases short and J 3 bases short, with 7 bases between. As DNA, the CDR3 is TGTGCCAGTAGTGCAGGGTACACCGGGGAGCTGTTTTTT. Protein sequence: CASSAGYTGELFF.

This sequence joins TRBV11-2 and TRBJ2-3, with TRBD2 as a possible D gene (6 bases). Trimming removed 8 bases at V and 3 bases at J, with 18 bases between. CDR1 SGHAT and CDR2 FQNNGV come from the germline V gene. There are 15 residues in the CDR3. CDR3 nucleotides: TGTGCCAGCCGCGAGACGGGGGAAAGGACAGATACGCAGTATTTT. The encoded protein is CASRETGERTDTQYF. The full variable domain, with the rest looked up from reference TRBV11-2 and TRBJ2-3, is EAGVAQSPRYKIIEKRQSVAFWCNPISGHATLYWYQQILGQGPKLLIQFQNNGVVDDSQLPKDRFSAERLKGVDSTLKIQPAKLEDSAVYLCASRETGERTDTQYFGPGTRLTVL.

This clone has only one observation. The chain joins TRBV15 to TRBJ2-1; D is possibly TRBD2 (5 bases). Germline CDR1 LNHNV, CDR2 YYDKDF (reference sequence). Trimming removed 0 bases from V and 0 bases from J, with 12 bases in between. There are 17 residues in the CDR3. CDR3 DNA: TGTGCCACCAGCAGAGAAGCTAGCCGTAGCTCCTACAATGAGCAGTTCTTC. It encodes CATSREASRSSYNEQFF.

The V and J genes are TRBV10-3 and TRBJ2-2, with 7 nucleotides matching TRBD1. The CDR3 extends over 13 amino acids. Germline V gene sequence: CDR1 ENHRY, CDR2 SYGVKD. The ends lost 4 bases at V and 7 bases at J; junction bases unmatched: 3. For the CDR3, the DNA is TGTGCCATCAGTGGACAGGGTGTCGGGGAGCTGTTTTTT. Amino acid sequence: CAISGQGVGELFF.

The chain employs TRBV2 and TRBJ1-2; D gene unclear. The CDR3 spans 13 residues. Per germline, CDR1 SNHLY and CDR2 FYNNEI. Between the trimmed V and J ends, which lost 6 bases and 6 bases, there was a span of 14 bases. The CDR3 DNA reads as TGTGCCAGCAGCTTCATGCGTTCGGATGGCTACACCTTC. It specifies CASSFMRSDGYTF.

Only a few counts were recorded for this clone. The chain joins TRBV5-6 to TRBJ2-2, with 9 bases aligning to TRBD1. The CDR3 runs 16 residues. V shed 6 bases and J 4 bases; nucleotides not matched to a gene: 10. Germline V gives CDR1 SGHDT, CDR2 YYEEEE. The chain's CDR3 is CASNRLGQGTTGELFF. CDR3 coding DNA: TGTGCCAGCAACCGGTTAGGACAGGGGACCACCGGGGAGCTGTTTTTT.

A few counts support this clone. The CDR3 spells CASSLGTRGDGYTF. CDR3 sequence (DNA): TGCGCCAGCAGCCTAGGGACAAGGGGAGATGGCTACACCTTC. The rearrangement links TRBV4-1 to TRBJ1-2; D is perhaps TRBD1 (6 bases). The germline V gene encodes CDR1 MGHRA and CDR2 YSYEKL. The V gene lost 4 bases and the J gene lost 6 bases, with 15 bases spanning the gap. The CDR3 has 14 amino acids.

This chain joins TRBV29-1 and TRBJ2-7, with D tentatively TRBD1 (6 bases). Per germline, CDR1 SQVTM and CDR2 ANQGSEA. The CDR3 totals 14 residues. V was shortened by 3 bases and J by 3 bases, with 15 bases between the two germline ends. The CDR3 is CSVERRQAFYEQYF. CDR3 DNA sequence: TGCAGCGTTGAGAGACGACAGGCCTTCTACGAGCAGTACTTC.

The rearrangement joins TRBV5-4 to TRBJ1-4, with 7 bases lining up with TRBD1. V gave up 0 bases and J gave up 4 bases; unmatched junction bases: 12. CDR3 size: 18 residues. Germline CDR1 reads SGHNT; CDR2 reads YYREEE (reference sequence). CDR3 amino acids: CASSLVEGASPRNEKLFF. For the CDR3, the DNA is TGTGCCAGCAGCTTGGTGGAGGGGGCGTCACCTCGTAATGAAAAACTGTTTTTT.

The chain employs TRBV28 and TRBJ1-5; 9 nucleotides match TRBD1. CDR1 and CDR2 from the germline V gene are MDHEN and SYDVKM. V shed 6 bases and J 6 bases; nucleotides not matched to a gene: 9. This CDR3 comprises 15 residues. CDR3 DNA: TGTGCCAGCAGACCTCCGACAGGGGGTGGTCAGCCCCAGCATTTT. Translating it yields CASRPPTGGGQPQHF.